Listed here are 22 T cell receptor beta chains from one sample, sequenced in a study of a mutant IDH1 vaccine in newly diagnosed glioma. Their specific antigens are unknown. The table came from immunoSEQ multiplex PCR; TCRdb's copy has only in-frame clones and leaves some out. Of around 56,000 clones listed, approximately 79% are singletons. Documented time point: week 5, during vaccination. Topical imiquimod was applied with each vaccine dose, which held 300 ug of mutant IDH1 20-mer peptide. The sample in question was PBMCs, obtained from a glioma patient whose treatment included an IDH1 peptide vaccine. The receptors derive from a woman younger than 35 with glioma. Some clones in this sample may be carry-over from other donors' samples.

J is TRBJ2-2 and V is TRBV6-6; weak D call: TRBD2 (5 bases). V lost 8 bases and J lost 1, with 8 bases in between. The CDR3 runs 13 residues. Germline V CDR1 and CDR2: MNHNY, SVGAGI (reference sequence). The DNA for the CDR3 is TGTGCCAGCGCTCGGGGGAACACCGGGGAGCTGTTTTTT. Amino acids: CASARGNTGELFF.

CDR3 bases: TGTGCCAGCACTCCCAGGGGTCATGAGCAGTTCTTC. Amino acid sequence: CASTPRGHEQFF. The chain couples TRBV6-1 to TRBJ2-1, with D tentatively TRBD1 (6 bases). V was shortened by 7 bases and J by 8 bases, with 12 bases between the two germline ends. Germline CDR1 MNHNS, CDR2 SASEGT. The CDR3 has 12 residues.

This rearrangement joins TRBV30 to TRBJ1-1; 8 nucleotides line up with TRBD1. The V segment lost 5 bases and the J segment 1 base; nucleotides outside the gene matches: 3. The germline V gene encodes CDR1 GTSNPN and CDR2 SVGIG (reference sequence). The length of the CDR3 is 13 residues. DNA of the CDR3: TGTGCCTGGTCAACAGGGGGGAACACTGAAGCTTTCTTT. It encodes CAWSTGGNTEAFF.

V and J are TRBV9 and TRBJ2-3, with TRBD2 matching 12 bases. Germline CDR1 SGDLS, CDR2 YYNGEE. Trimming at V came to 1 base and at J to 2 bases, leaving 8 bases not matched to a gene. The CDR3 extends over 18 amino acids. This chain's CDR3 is CASSVKVASGGVTDTQYF. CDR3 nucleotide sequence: TGTGCCAGCAGCGTAAAGGTGGCTAGCGGGGGGGTCACAGATACGCAGTATTTT.

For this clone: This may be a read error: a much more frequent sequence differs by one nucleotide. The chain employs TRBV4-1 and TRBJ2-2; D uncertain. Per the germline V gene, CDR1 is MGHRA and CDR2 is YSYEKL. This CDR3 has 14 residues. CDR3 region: CASRQAPYTGELFF. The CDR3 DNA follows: TGCGCCAGCAGGCAAGCCCCGTACACCGGGGAGCTGTTTTTT.

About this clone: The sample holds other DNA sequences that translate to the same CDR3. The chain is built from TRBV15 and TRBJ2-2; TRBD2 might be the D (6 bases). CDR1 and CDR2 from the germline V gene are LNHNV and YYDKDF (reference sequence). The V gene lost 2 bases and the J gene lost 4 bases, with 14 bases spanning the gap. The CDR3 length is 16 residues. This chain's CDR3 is CATSRLSAGITGELFF. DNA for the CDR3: TGTGCCACCAGCAGACTGTCCGCGGGGATCACCGGGGAGCTGTTTTTT.

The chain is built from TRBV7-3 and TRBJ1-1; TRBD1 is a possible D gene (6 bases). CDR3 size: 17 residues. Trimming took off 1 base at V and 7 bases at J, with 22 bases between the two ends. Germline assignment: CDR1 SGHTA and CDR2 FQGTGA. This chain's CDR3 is CASSLSWQGLERGEAFF. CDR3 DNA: TGTGCCAGCAGCTTAAGTTGGCAGGGGCTCGAAAGGGGTGAAGCTTTCTTT.

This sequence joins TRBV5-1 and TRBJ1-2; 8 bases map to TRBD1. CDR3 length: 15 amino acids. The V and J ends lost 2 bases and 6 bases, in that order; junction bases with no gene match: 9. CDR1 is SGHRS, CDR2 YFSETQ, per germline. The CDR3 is CASSFGQGWTDGYTF. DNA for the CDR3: TGCGCCAGCAGCTTTGGACAGGGTTGGACAGATGGCTACACCTTC.

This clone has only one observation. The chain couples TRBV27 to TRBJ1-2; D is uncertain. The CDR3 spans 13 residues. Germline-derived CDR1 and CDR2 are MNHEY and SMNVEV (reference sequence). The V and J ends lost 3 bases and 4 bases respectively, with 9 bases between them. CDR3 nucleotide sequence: TGTGCCAGCAGTTTTTCCCAGAGCTATGGCTACACCTTC. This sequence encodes CASSFSQSYGYTF.

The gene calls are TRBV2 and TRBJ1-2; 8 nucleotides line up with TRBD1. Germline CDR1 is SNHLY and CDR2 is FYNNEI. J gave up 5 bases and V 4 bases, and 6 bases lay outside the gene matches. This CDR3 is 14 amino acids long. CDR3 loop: CASSVRQGFYGYTF. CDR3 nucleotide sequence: TGTGCCAGCAGTGTGAGACAGGGGTTTTATGGCTACACCTTC.

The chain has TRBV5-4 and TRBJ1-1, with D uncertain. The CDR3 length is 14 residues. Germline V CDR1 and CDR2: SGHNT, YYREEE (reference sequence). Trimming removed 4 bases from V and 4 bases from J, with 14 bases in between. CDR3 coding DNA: TGTGCCAGCAGCCTGCGGACGGGAACCACTGAAGCTTTCTTT. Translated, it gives CASSLRTGTTEAFF.

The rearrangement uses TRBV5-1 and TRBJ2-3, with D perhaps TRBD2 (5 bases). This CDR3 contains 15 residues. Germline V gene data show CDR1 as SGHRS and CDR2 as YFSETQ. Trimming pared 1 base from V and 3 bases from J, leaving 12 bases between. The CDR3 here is CASSLLGRGTDTQYF. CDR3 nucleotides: TGCGCCAGCAGCTTGTTAGGGAGAGGGACAGATACGCAGTATTTT.

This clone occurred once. CDR3 in amino acids: CSVVGNNEQFF. Here the CDR3 DNA reads TGCAGCGTTGTAGGGAACAATGAGCAGTTCTTC. The chain employs TRBV29-1 and TRBJ2-1, with D unclear. The CDR3 consists of 11 residues. Trimming took off 4 bases at V and 5 bases at J, with 6 bases between the two ends. Germline-derived CDR1 and CDR2 are SQVTM and ANQGSEA.

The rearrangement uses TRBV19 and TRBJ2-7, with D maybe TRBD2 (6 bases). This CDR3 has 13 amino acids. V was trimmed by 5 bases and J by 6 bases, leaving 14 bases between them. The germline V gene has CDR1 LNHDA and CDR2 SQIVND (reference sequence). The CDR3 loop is CASSLHWGVEQYF. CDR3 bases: TGTGCCAGTAGTCTCCACTGGGGGGTCGAGCAGTACTTC.

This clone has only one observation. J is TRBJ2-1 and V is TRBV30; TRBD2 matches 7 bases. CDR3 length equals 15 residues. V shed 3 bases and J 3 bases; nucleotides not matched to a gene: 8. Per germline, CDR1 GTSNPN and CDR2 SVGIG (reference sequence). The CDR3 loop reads CAWRKTGGIYNEQFF. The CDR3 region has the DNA TGTGCCTGGAGGAAGACGGGAGGAATCTACAATGAGCAGTTCTTC.

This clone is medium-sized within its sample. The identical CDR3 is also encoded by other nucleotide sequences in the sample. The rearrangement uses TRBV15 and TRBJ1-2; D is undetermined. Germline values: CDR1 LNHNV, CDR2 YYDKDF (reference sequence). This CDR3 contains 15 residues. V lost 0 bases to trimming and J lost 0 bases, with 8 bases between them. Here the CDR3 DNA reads TGTGCCACCAGCAGAGATCGGCTCTCTAACTATGGCTACACCTTC. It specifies CATSRDRLSNYGYTF.

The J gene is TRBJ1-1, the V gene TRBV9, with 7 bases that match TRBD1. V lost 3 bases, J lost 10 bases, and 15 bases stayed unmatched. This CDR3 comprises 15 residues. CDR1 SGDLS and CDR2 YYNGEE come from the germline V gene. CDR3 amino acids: CASSAEPGTDRVAFF. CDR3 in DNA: TGTGCCAGCAGCGCCGAGCCCGGGACAGATCGCGTAGCTTTCTTT.

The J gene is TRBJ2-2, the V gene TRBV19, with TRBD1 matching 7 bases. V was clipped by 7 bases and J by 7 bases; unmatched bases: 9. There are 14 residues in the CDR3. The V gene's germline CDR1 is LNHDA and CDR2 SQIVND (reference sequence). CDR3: CASTQGPVGGELFF. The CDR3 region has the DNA TGTGCCAGTACACAGGGGCCGGTAGGCGGGGAGCTGTTTTTT.

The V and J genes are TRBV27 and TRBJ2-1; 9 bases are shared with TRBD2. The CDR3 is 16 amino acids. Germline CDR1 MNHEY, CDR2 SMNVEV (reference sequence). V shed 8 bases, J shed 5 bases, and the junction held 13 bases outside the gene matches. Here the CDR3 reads CASLPAGGGFNNEQFF. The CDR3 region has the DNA TGTGCCAGCCTCCCCGCGGGGGGGGGATTTAACAATGAGCAGTTCTTC.

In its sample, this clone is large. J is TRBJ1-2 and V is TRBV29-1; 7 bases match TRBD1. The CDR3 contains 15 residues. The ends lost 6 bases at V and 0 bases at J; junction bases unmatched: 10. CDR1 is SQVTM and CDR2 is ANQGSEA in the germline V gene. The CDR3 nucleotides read TGCAGCGTCCTCGGGACAGAAGTATCTAACTATGGCTACACCTTC. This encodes CSVLGTEVSNYGYTF.

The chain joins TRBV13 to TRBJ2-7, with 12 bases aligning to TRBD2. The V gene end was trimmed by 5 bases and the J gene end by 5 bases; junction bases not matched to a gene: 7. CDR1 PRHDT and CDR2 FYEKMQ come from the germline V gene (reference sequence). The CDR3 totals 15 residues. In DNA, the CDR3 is TGTGCCAGCAGCCTAGCGGGAGGGAAGCTTAACGAGCAGTACTTC. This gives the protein CASSLAGGKLNEQYF. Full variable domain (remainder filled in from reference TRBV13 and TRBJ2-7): AAGVIQSPRHLIKEKRETATLKCYPIPRHDTVYWYQQGPGQDPQFLISFYEKMQSDKGSIPDRFSAQQFSDYHSELNMSSLELGDSALYFCASSLAGGKLNEQYFGPGTRLTVT.

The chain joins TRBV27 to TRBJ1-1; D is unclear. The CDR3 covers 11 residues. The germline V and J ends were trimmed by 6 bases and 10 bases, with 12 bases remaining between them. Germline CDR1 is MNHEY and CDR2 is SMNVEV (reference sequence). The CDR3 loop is CASSFPGGAFF. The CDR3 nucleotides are TGTGCCAGCAGCTTTCCGGGAGGAGCTTTCTTT.